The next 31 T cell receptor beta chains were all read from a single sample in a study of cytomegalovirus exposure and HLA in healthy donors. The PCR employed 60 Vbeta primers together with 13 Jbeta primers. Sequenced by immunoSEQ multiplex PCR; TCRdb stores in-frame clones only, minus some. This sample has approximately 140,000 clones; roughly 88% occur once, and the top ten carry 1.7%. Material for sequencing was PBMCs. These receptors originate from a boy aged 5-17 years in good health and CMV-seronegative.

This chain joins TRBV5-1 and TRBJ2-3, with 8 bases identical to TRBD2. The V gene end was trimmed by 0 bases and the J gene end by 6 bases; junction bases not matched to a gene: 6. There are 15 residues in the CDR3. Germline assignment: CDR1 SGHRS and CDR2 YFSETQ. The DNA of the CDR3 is TGCGCCAGCAGCTTGGGTAGCGGGACCCGGGATACGCAGTATTTT. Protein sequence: CASSLGSGTRDTQYF.

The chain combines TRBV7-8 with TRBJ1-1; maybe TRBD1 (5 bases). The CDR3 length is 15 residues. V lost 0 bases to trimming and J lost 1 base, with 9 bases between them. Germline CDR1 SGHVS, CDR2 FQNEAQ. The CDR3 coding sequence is TGTGCCAGCAGCTTAGCGCAGGGAGGGAACACTGAAGCTTTCTTT. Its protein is CASSLAQGGNTEAFF.

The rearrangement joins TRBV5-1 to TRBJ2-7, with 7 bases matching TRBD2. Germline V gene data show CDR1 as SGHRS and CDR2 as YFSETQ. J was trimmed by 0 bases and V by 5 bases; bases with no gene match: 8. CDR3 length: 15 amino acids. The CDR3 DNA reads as TGCGCCAGCAGTCTGACTAGCCAGAGCTCCTACGAGCAGTACTTC. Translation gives CASSLTSQSSYEQYF.

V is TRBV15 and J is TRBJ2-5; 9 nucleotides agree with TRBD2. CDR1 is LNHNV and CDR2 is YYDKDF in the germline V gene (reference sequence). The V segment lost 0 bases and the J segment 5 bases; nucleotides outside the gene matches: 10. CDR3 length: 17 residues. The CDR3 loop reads CATSRDGPAGGAETQYF. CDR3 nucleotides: TGTGCCACCAGCAGAGATGGTCCAGCGGGGGGCGCGGAGACCCAGTACTTC.

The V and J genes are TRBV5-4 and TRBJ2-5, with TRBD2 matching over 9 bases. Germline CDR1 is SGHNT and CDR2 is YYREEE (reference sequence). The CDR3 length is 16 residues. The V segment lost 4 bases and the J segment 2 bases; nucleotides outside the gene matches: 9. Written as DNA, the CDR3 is TGTGCCAGCAGCGGGGGGCGGGGGGGCCCACAAGAGACCCAGTACTTC. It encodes CASSGGRGGPQETQYF.

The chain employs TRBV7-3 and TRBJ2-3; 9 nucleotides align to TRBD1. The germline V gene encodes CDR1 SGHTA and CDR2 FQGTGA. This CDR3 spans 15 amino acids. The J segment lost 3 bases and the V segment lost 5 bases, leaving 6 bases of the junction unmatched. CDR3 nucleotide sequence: TGTGCCAGCAGCCCAAACAGGGGGCAAACAGATACGCAGTATTTT. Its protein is CASSPNRGQTDTQYF.

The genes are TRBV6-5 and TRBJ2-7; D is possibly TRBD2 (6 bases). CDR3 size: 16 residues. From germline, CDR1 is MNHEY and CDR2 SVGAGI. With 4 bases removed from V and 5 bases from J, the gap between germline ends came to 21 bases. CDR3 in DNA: TGTGCCAGCAGTTCCCCCAAGTCAATGCGGGGACACGAGCAGTACTTC. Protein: CASSSPKSMRGHEQYF.

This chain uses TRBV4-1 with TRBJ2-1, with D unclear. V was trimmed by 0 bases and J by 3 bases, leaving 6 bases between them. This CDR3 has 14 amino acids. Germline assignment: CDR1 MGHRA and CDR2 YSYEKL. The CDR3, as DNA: TGCGCCAGCAGCCAAGATAGTCTCTACAATGAGCAGTTCTTC. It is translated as CASSQDSLYNEQFF.

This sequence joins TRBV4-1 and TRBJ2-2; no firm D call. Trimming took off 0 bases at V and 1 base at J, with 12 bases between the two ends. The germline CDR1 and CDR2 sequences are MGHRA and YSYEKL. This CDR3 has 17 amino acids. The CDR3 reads CASSQEFPLLNTGELFF. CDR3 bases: TGCGCCAGCAGCCAAGAATTCCCCCTCTTGAACACCGGGGAGCTGTTTTTT.

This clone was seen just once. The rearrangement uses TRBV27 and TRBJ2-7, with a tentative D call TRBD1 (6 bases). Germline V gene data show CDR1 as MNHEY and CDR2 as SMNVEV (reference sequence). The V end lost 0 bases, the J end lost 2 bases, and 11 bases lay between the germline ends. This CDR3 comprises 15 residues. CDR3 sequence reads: CASSLSKQGPYEQYF. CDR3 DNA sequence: TGTGCCAGCAGTTTATCGAAACAGGGACCCTACGAGCAGTACTTC.

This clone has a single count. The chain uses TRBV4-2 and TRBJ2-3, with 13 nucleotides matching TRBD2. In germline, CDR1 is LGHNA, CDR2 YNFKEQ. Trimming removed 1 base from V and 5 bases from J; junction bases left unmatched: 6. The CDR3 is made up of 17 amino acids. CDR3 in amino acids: CASSQGVLAGGEDTQYF. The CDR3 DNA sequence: TGTGCCAGCAGCCAAGGGGTACTAGCGGGGGGGGAAGATACGCAGTATTTT.

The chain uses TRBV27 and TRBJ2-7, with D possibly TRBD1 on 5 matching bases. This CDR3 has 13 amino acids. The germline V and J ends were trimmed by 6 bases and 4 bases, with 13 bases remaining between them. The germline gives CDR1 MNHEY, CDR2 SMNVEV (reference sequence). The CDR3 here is CASSNIGEYEQYF. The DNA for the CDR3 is TGTGCCAGCAGCAATATAGGGGAATACGAGCAGTACTTC.

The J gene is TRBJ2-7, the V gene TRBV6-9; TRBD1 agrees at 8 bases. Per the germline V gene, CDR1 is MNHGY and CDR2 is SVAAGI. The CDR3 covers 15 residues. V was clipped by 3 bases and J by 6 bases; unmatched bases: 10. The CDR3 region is CASSYPGQGKGEQYF. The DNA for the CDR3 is TGTGCCAGCAGTTACCCCGGACAGGGAAAAGGCGAGCAGTACTTC.

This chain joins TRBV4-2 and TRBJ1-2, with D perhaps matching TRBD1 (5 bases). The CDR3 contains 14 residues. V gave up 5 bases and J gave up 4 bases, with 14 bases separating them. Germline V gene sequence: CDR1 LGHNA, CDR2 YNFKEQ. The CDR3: CASSVGETAYGYTF. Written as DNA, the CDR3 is TGTGCCAGCAGCGTTGGAGAGACAGCCTATGGCTACACCTTC.

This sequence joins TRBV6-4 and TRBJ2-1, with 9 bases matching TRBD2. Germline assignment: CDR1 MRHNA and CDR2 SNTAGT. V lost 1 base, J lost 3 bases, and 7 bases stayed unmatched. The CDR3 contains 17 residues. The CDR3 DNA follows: TGTGCCAGCAGTGACTTCCCGACTAGCGGAGACTACAATGAGCAGTTCTTC. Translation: CASSDFPTSGDYNEQFF.

The CDR3 DNA sequence: TGCGCCAGCAGCCCAGTTCTAACTAATGAAAAACTGTTTTTT. As protein: CASSPVLTNEKLFF. The chain is built from TRBV5-1 and TRBJ1-4; D is unresolved. Trimming shortened V by 4 bases and J by 1 base, and 8 bases separated the two germline ends. This CDR3 region has 14 residues. Germline values: CDR1 SGHRS, CDR2 YFSETQ.

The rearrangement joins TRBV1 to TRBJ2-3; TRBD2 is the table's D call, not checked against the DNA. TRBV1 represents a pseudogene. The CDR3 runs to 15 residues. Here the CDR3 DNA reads TGCACCAGCAGCCAAGAGCGGGGCACCACAGATACGCAGTATTTT. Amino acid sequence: CTSSQERGTTDTQYF.

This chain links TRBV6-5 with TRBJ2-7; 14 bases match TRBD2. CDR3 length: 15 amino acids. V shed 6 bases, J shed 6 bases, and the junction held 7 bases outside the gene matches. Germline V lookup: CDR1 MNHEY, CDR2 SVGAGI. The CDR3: CASRQWTSGGSEQYF. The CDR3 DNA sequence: TGTGCCAGCAGACAATGGACTAGCGGGGGGAGCGAGCAGTACTTC.

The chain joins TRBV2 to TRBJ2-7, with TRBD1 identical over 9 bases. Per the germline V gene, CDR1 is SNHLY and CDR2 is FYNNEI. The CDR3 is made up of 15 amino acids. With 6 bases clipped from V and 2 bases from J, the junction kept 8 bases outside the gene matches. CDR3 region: CASRGRTGAPYEQYF. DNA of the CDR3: TGTGCCAGCAGGGGACGGACAGGGGCCCCCTACGAGCAGTACTTC.

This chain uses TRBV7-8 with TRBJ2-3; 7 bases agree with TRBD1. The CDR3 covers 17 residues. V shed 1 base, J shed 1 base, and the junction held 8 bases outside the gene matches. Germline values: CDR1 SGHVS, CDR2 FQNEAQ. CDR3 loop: CASSLGTGLLGTDTQYF. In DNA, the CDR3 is TGTGCCAGCAGCTTAGGGACAGGCCTGTTGGGCACAGATACGCAGTATTTT. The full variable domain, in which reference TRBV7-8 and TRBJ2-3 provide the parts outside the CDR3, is GAGVSQSPRYKVAKRGQDVALRCDPISGHVSLFWYQQALGQGPEFLTYFQNEAQLDKSGLPSDRFFAERPEGSVSTLKIQRTQQEDSAVYLCASSLGTGLLGTDTQYFGPGTRLTVL.

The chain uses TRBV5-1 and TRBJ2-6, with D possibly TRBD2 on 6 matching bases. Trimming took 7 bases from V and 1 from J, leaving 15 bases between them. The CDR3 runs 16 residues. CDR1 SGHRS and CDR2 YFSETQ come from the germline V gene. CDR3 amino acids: CASRRPGESGANVLTF. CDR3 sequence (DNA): TGCGCCAGCCGCCGGCCGGGGGAATCTGGGGCCAACGTCCTGACTTTC.

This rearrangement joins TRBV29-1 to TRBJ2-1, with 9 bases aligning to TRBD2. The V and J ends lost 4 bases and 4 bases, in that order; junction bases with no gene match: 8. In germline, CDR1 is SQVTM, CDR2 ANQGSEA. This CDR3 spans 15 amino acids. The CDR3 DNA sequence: TGCAGCGTTGTCCGCGCGGGAGGGCCTTACAATGAGCAGTTCTTC. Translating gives CSVVRAGGPYNEQFF.

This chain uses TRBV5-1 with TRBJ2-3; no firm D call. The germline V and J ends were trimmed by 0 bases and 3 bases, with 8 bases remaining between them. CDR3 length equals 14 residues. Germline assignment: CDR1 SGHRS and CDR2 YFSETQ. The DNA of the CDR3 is TGCGCCAGCAGCTTGGAAACACAGACAGATACGCAGTATTTT. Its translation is CASSLETQTDTQYF.

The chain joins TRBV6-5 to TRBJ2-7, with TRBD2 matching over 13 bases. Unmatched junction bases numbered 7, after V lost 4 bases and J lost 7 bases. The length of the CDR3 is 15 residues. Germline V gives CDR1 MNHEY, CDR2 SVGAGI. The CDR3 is CASSSGLAGRGEQYF. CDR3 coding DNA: TGTGCCAGCAGTTCGGGACTAGCGGGGCGGGGAGAGCAGTACTTC.

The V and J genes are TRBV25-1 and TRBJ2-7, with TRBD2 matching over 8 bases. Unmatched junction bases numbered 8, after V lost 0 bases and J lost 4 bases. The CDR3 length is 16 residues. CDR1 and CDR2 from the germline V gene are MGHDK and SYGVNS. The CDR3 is CASSEYGSGTSYEQYF. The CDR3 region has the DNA TGTGCCAGCAGTGAATACGGTAGCGGGACGTCGTACGAGCAGTACTTC.

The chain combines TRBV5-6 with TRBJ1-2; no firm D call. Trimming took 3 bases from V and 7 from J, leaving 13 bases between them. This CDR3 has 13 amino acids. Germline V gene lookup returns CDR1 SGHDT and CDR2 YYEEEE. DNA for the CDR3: TGTGCCAGCAGCTCCGACCGAGGCCTTGGCTACACCTTC. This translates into CASSSDRGLGYTF.

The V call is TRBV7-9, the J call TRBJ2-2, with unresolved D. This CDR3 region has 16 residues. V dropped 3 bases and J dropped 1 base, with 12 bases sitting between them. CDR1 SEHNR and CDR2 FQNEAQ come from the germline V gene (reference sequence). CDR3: CASSFIVRGNTGELFF. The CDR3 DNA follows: TGTGCCAGCAGCTTTATCGTGCGCGGGAACACCGGGGAGCTGTTTTTT.

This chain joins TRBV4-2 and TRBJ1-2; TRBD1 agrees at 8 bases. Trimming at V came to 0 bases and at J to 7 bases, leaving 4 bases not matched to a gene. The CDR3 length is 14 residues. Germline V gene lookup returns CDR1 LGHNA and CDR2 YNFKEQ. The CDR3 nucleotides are TGTGCCAGCAGCCAAGAGTCCAGGGGGCGTGGCTACACCTTC. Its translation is CASSQESRGRGYTF.

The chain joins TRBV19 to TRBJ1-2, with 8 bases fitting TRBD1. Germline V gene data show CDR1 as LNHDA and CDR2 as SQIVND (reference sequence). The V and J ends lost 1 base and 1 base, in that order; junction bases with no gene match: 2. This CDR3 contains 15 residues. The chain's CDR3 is CASSIGRGLNYGYTF. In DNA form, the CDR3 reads TGTGCCAGTAGTATAGGCAGGGGGCTTAACTATGGCTACACCTTC.

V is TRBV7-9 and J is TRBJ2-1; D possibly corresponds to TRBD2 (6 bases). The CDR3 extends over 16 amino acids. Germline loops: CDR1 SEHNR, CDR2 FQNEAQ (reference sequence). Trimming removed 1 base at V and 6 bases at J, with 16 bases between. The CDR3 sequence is CASSLGRGFARNEQFF. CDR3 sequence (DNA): TGTGCCAGCAGCTTAGGCCGGGGGTTTGCTCGCAATGAGCAGTTCTTC.

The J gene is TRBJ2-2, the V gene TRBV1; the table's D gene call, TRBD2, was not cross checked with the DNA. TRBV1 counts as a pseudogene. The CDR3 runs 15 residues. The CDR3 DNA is TGCACCAGCAGCCAAGATTCGGCGAACACCGGGGAGCTGTTTTTT. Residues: CTSSQDSANTGELFF.